The clone carrying this TCR beta chain came up a few times. Its antigen is not known. CDR1 and CDR2 from the germline V gene are LGHNA and YNFKEQ. The CDR3 loop spans 17 amino acids. V lost 0 bases and J lost 2, with 17 bases in between. TCRdb recomputed calls from the RT-PCR reads with MiXCR, one row per CDR3 protein. The sample has 450,000 to 500,000 distinct CDR3 sequences; approximately 11% are singletons. This record belongs to a study of response to subunit inactivated influenza vaccine. General study points: That few new T cells are recruited by each seasonal influenza vaccination was the authors' suggestion.

This TCR came from a man over 45 who received an inactivated influenza vaccine. The specimen comprised PBMCs from blood, sampled around seven weeks after vaccination. The chain recombines TRBV4-2 with TRBJ2-7; TRBD1 might be the D (6 bases). The CDR3 DNA is TGTGCCAGCAGCCAAGATATCAGGGGCGGAGATACCTACGAGCAGTACTTC. This translates into CASSQDIRGGDTYEQYF.